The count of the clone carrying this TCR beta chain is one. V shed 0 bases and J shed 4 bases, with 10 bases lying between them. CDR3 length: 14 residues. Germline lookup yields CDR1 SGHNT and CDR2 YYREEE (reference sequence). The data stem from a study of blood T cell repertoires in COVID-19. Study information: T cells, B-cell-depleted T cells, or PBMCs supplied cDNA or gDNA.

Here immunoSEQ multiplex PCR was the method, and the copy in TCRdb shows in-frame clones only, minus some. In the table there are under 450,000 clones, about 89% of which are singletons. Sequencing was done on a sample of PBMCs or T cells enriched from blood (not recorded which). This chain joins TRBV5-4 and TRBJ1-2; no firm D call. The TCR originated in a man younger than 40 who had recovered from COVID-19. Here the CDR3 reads CASSLGREGYGYTF. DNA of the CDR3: TGTGCCAGCAGCTTGGGGCGGGAGGGCTATGGCTACACCTTC.